The 3 T cell receptor beta chains in this list originate from one sample, sequenced in a study of blood T cell repertoires in COVID-19 (dated by TCRdb to 2019 to 2021). The library was prepared using the immunoSEQ multiplex PCR assay. In its TCRdb copy, this immuneACCESS table keeps in-frame sequences only and misses some clones. Where compared with another copy, unresolved V genes explain less than half of these, and the others have no known cause. This sample lists 250,000 to 300,000 clones; nearly 90% were detected once. The ten largest make up 1% of the sample. Sequencing was performed on PBMCs or T cells enriched from blood (not recorded which). The receptors stem from a woman in her twenties or thirties who had recovered from COVID-19.

In this sample, this clone turned up once. The V and J genes are TRBV2 and TRBJ1-1; TRBD1 might be the D (6 bases). This CDR3 has 16 amino acids. Germline loops: CDR1 SNHLY, CDR2 FYNNEI. Trimming pared 4 bases from V and 8 bases from J, leaving 23 bases between. CDR3 region: CASSGTVQNLLPEAFF. CDR3 DNA sequence: TGTGCCAGCAGTGGGACAGTTCAAAATCTACTACCCGAAGCTTTCTTT.

The V gene is TRBV2, the J gene TRBJ1-6; 7 bases are a match to TRBD1. Germline CDR1 is SNHLY and CDR2 is FYNNEI. The CDR3 length is 14 residues. V gave up 3 bases and J gave up 9 bases; unmatched junction bases: 5. The chain's CDR3 is CASSDYRGGSPLHF. The CDR3 nucleotides are TGTGCCAGCAGTGATTACAGGGGAGGTTCACCCCTCCACTTT.

The genes are TRBV7-2 and TRBJ2-1; D not resolved. CDR3 size: 14 residues. V was clipped by 8 bases and J by 2 bases, with 13 bases between them. The germline V gene has CDR1 SGHTA and CDR2 FQGNSA. In DNA, the CDR3 is TGTGCCAGCCTTTTGAACCCGGCCTACAATGAGCAGTTCTTC. Its translation is CASLLNPAYNEQFF.